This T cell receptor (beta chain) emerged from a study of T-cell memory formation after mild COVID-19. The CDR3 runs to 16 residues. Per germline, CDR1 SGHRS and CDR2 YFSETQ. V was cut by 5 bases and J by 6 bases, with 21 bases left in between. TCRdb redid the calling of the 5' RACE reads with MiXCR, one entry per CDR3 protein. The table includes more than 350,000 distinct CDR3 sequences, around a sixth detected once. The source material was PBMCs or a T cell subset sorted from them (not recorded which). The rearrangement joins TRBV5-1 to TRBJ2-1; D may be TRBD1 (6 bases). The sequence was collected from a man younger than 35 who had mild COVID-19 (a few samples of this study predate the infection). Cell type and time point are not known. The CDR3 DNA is TGCGCCAGCAGTTCGGTACCGAATCGAGGGGGCAATGAGCAGTTCTTC. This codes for CASSSVPNRGGNEQFF.